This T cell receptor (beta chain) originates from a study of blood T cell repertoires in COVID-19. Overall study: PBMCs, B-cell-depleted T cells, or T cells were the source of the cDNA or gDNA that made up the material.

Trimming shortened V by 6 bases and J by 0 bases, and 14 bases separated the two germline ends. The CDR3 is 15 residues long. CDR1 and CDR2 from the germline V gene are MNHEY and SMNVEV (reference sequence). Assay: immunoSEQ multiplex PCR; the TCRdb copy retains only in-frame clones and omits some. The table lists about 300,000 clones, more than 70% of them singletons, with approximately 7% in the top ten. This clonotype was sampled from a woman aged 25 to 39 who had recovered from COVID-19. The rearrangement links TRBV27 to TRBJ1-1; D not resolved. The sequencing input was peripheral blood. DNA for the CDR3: TGTGCCAGCAGCCTCAATCAGGCTCTGAACACTGAAGCTTTCTTT. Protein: CASSLNQALNTEAFF.